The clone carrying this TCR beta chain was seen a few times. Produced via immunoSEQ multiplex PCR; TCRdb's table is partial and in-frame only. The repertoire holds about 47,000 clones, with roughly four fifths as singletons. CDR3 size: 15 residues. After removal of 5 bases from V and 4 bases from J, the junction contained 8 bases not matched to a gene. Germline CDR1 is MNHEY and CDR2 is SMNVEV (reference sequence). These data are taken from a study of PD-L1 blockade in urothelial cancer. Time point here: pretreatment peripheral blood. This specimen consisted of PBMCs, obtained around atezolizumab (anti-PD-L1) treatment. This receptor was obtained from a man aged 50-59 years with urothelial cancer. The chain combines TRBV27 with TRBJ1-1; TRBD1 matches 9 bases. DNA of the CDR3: TGTGCCAGCAGTCTACAGGGGGCGATGGGCACTGAAGCTTTCTTT. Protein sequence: CASSLQGAMGTEAFF.